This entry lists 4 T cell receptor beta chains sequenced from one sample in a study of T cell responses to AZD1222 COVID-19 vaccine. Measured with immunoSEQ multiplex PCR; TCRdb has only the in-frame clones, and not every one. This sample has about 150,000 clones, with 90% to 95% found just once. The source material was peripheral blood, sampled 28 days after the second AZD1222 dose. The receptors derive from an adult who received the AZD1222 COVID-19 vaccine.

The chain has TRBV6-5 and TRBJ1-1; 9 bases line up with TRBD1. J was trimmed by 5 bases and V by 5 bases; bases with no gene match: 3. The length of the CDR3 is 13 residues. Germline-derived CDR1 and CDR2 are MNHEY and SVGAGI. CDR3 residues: CASSRQGVTEAFF. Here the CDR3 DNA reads TGTGCCAGCAGTCGACAGGGGGTGACTGAAGCTTTCTTT.

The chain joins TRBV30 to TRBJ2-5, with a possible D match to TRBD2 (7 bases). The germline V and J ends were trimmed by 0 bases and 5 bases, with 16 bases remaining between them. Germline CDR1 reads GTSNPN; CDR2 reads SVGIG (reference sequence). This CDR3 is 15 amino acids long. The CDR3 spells CAWSVVRGPRETQYF. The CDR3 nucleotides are TGTGCCTGGAGTGTAGTGCGGGGGCCCCGGGAGACCCAGTACTTC.

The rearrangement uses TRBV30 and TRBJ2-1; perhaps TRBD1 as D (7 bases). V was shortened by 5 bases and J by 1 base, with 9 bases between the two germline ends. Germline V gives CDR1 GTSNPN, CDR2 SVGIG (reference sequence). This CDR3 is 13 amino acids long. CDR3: CAWAGGSYNEQFF. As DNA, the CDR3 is TGTGCCTGGGCAGGGGGGTCCTACAATGAGCAGTTCTTC.

The CDR3 coding sequence is TGTGCCAGCAGCCCCAAGGGTGGGACGGCAAATTCACCCCTCCACTTT. It encodes CASSPKGGTANSPLHF. The chain carries TRBV2 and TRBJ1-6, with D possibly being TRBD1 (5 bases). This CDR3 is 16 amino acids long. Trimming cost V 6 bases and J 7 bases, with 19 bases left between them. Germline CDR1 SNHLY, CDR2 FYNNEI.